The rows below give T cell receptor beta chains drawn from one sample of a study of T cell responses to AZD1222 COVID-19 vaccine. Sequencing was performed with immunoSEQ multiplex PCR; in TCRdb, only in-frame clones are kept and a portion is missing. Here the sample spans 83,000 or so clones, around 88% being singletons. Sequences were derived from peripheral blood, sampled on day 0 of AZD1222 vaccination. Receptors originate from an adult in good health. The CDR3 runs from the conserved cysteine through the conserved F or W. The order of the fields is V gene, clone size, D gene, J gene, CDR3 protein, CDR3 DNA. D genes are given only for firm matches. Clone size is stated in some rows and not others, as once, few, many or a class when expanded.

>TRBV5-1|NA|NA|TRBJ2-7
CASSLVASYEQYF
TGCGCCAGCAGCTTGGTAGCCAGCTACGAGCAGTACTTC
>TRBV4-1|few|TRBD1|TRBJ2-7
CASSQVGQGYEQYF
TGCGCCAGCAGCCAAGTCGGACAGGGCTACGAGCAGTACTTC
>TRBV14|NA|NA|TRBJ2-2
CASRIGGTGELFF
TGTGCCAGCAGGATCGGTGGGACCGGGGAGCTGTTTTTT
>TRBV27|NA|NA|TRBJ1-1
CASSLSGAVPNTEAFF
TGTGCCAGCAGTTTATCGGGCGCGGTCCCTAACACTGAAGCTTTCTTT
>TRBV15|NA|TRBD1|TRBJ1-2
CATSRDGQGGYGYTF
TGTGCCACCAGCAGAGATGGACAGGGAGGATATGGCTACACCTTC
>TRBV6-2/TRBV6-3|few|NA|TRBJ2-1
CASTPPGLVITGREQFF
TGTGCCAGCACCCCACCGGGTCTAGTTATAACGGGGCGTGAGCAGTTCTTC
>TRBV7-6|NA|TRBD2|TRBJ2-1
CASSLLAGGHDEQFF
TGTGCCAGCAGCTTACTAGCGGGGGGGCACGATGAGCAGTTCTTC
>TRBV27|NA|NA|TRBJ2-5
CASSPRLGPQETQYF
TGTGCCAGCAGTCCCAGGTTAGGCCCGCAAGAGACCCAGTACTTC
>TRBV3-1/TRBV3-2|NA|TRBD1|TRBJ2-4
CASALRDRKSKNIQYF
TGTGCCAGCGCCCTCCGGGACAGAAAGTCCAAAAACATTCAGTACTTC
>TRBV7-7|NA|TRBD2|TRBJ2-5
CASSLAASGIQETQYF
TGTGCTAGCAGCTTAGCGGCTAGCGGGATCCAAGAGACCCAGTACTTC
>TRBV6-5|NA|TRBD1|TRBJ1-2
CASSYYRTGASGGYTF
TGTGCCAGCAGTTACTACCGGACAGGGGCTAGCGGTGGCTACACCTTC
>TRBV9|NA|NA|TRBJ2-1
CASSVSAGHPRNNEQFF
TGTGCCAGCAGCGTATCCGCGGGCCACCCACGTAACAATGAGCAGTTCTTC
>TRBV7-2|NA|TRBD1|TRBJ2-5
CASSLGGQGVETQYF
TGTGCCAGCAGCTTAGGGGGCCAGGGGGTGGAGACCCAGTACTTC
>TRBV19|NA|TRBD2|TRBJ2-3
CATTGLVADTQYF
TGTGCCACGACGGGACTAGTGGCAGATACGCAGTATTTT
>TRBV2|NA|TRBD2|TRBJ2-3
CASSQIAGGGTDTQYF
TGTGCCAGCAGCCAAATCGCGGGGGGAGGGACAGATACGCAGTATTTT
>TRBV13|NA|TRBD2|TRBJ2-1
CASSLKRLADHNEQFF
TGTGCCAGCAGCTTAAAACGACTAGCGGATCACAATGAGCAGTTCTTC
>TRBV19|few|NA|TRBJ2-1
CASSIQGGAYNEQFF
TGTGCCAGTAGTATTCAAGGGGGGGCCTACAATGAGCAGTTCTTC
>TRBV15|once|NA|TRBJ2-7
CATSRGGRAGSYEQYF
TGTGCCACCAGCAGGGGGGGGCGAGCCGGGTCCTACGAGCAGTACTTC
>TRBV19|NA|TRBD1|TRBJ1-2
CATFKDRGRDGYTF
TGTGCCACCTTTAAAGACAGGGGGCGAGATGGCTACACCTTC
>TRBV3-1/TRBV3-2|NA|TRBD2|TRBJ2-1
CASSPRGSGRGSYNEQFF
TGTGCCAGCAGCCCTCGTGGTAGCGGGAGGGGATCCTACAATGAGCAGTTCTTC
>TRBV6-2/TRBV6-3|NA|NA|TRBJ2-5
CASSSTGLLQETQYF
TGTGCCAGCAGCTCGACAGGTTTGCTCCAAGAGACCCAGTACTTC
>TRBV29-1|few|TRBD1|TRBJ1-3
CSVQGVSGNTIYF
TGCAGCGTTCAGGGGGTTTCTGGAAACACCATATATTTT
>TRBV30|NA|NA|TRBJ1-6
CAWSVMGGANSPLHF
TGTGCCTGGAGTGTAATGGGGGGGGCGAATTCACCCCTCCACTTT
>TRBV9|NA|NA|TRBJ1-5
CASSGEPVDQPQHF
TGTGCCAGCAGCGGTGAACCTGTTGATCAGCCCCAGCATTTT
>TRBV4-3|NA|TRBD2|TRBJ2-1
CASSVRTSGYNEQFF
TGCGCCAGCAGCGTCAGGACTAGCGGCTACAATGAGCAGTTCTTC
>TRBV27|NA|NA|TRBJ2-3
CASSVPGDTDTQYF
TGTGCCAGCAGTGTTCCGGGCGACACAGATACGCAGTATTTT
>TRBV29-1|NA|NA|TRBJ1-2
CSARREYNYGYTF
TGCAGCGCCAGGAGGGAATACAACTATGGCTACACCTTC
>TRBV6-6|NA|NA|TRBJ2-3
CASKPRASGDTDTQYF
TGTGCCAGCAAACCCCGGGCCTCTGGGGACACAGATACGCAGTATTTT
>TRBV7-9|NA|TRBD1|TRBJ1-2
CASSSRDRGYGYTF
TGTGCCAGCAGCTCCCGGGACAGAGGCTATGGCTACACCTTC
>TRBV28|NA|NA|TRBJ1-1
CASSLPTEAFF
TGTGCCAGCAGTTTACCAACTGAAGCTTTCTTT
>TRBV11-3|NA|TRBD1|TRBJ2-3
CASSRQGGTDTQYF
TGTGCCAGCAGCAGACAGGGCGGCACAGATACGCAGTATTTT
>TRBV19|once|TRBD1|TRBJ1-2
CASSSRGTGLEQNYGYTF
TGTGCCAGTAGTTCCAGGGGGACAGGTCTCGAACAAAACTATGGCTACACCTTC
>TRBV27|NA|NA|TRBJ2-7
CASSSWGRGYEQYF
TGTGCCAGCAGTTCCTGGGGCAGGGGCTACGAGCAGTACTTC
>TRBV12-3/TRBV12-4|NA|NA|TRBJ1-1
CASGPRWNTEAFF
TGTGCCAGCGGTCCCCGGTGGAACACTGAAGCTTTCTTT
>TRBV10-1|few|NA|TRBJ1-3
CASRETSGNTIYF
TGCGCCAGCAGGGAGACCTCTGGAAACACCATATATTTT
>TRBV3-1/TRBV3-2|NA|TRBD1|TRBJ1-1
CASSLRQGNTEAFF
TGTGCCAGCAGCCTCCGACAGGGGAACACTGAAGCTTTCTTT
>TRBV11-2|NA|NA|TRBJ2-7
CASSSGGGPSGEQYF
TGTGCCAGCAGCTCTGGAGGGGGACCCTCTGGGGAGCAGTACTTC
>TRBV27|once|TRBD2|TRBJ2-7
CASRHLAGTNPYEQYF
TGTGCCAGCAGGCACCTAGCGGGAACCAACCCCTACGAGCAGTACTTC
>TRBV2|NA|TRBD1|TRBJ1-6
CASRGQGAILGNSPLHF
TGTGCCAGCAGGGGACAGGGGGCCATACTGGGTAATTCACCCCTCCACTTT
>TRBV5-1|NA|NA|TRBJ2-7
CASSLGHSADEQYF
TGCGCCAGCAGCTTGGGTCATAGCGCGGACGAGCAGTACTTC
>TRBV9|few|NA|TRBJ2-2
CASSVAGTGELFF
TGTGCCAGCAGCGTAGCTGGCACCGGGGAGCTGTTTTTT
>TRBV14|NA|NA|TRBJ2-2
CASSLELTVITGELFF
TGTGCCAGCAGCCTAGAGCTCACGGTAATCACCGGGGAGCTGTTTTTT
>TRBV5-8|NA|TRBD1|TRBJ1-3
CASSRTGNSGNTIYF
TGTGCCAGCAGCCGGACAGGCAACTCTGGAAACACCATATATTTT
>TRBV5-6|NA|TRBD1|TRBJ2-2
CASSELGGDTGELFF
TGTGCCAGCAGCGAATTAGGGGGCGACACCGGGGAGCTGTTTTTT
>TRBV27|NA|NA|TRBJ2-3
CASRAARTDTQYF
TGTGCCAGCAGGGCAGCTCGCACAGATACGCAGTATTTT
>TRBV19|NA|NA|TRBJ2-7
CASSSGVGSYEQYF
TGTGCCAGTAGTTCGGGGGTGGGATCCTACGAGCAGTACTTC
>TRBV3-1/TRBV3-2|NA|NA|TRBJ1-2
CASSQDKGRGYGYTF
TGTGCCAGCAGCCAAGATAAGGGGCGCGGCTATGGCTACACCTTC
>TRBV11-2|once|TRBD2|TRBJ2-1
CASSPWEGSYNEQFF
TGTGCCAGCAGCCCGTGGGAGGGCTCCTACAATGAGCAGTTCTTC
>TRBV9|NA|NA|TRBJ1-3
CASSVEAPNTIYF
TGTGCCAGCAGCGTAGAGGCTCCGAACACCATATATTTT